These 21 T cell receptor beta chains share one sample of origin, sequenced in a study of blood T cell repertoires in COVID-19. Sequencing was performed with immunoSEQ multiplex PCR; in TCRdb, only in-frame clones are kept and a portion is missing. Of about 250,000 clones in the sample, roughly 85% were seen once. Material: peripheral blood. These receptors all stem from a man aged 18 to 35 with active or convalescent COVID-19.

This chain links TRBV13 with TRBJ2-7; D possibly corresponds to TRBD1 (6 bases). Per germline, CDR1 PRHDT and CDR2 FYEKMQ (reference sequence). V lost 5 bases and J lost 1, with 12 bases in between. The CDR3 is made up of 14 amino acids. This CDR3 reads CASSMRTVSYEQYF. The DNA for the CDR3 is TGTGCCAGCAGCATGAGGACAGTTTCCTACGAGCAGTACTTC.

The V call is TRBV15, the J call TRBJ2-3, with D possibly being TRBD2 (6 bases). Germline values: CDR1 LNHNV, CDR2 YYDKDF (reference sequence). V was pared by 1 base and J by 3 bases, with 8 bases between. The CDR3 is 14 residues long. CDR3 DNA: TGTGCCACCAGCAGAGTGGGGAGGACAGATACGCAGTATTTT. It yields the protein CATSRVGRTDTQYF. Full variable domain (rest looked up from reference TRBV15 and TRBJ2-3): DAMVIQNPRYQVTQFGKPVTLSCSQTLNHNVMYWYQQKSSQAPKLLFHYYDKDFNNEADTPDNFQSRRPNTSFCFLDIRSPGLGDTAMYLCATSRVGRTDTQYFGPGTRLTVL.

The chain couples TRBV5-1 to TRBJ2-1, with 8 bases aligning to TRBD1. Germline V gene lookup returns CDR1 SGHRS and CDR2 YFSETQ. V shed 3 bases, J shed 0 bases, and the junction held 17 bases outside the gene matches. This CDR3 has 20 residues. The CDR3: CASSSPLKRTGGNSYNEQFF. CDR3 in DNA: TGCGCCAGCAGCTCCCCACTAAAACGAACAGGGGGAAACTCCTACAATGAGCAGTTCTTC.

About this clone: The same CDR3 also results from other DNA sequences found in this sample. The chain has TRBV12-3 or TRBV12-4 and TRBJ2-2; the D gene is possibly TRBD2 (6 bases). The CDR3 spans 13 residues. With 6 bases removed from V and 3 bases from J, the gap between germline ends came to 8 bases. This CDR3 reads CASSRGYTGELFF. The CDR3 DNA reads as TGTGCCAGCAGCCGGGGGTACACCGGGGAGCTGTTTTTT.

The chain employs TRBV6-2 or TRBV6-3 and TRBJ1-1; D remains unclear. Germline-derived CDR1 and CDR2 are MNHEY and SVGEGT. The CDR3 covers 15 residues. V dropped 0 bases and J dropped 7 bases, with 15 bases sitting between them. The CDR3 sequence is CASSYSILPTGEAFF. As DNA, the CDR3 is TGTGCCAGCAGTTACTCCATCCTACCGACGGGTGAAGCTTTCTTT.

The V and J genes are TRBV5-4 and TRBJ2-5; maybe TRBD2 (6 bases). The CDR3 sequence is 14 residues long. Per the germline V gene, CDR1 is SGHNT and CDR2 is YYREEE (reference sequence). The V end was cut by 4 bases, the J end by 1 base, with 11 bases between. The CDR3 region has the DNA TGTGCCAGCAGCCTCCGGACTACCCAAGAGACCCAGTACTTC. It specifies CASSLRTTQETQYF.

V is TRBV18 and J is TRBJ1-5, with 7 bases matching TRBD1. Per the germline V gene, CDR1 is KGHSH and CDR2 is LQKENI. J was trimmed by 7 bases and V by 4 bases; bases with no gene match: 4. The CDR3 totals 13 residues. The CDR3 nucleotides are TGTGCCAGCTCACTAACACAGGGGCAGCCCCAGCATTTT. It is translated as CASSLTQGQPQHF.

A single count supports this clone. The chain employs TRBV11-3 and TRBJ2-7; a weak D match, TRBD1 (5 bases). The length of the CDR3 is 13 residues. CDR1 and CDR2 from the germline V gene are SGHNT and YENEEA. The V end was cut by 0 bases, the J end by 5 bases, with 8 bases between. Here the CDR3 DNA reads TGTGCCAGCAGCTTAGAATCCAGGGACGAGCAGTACTTC. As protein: CASSLESRDEQYF. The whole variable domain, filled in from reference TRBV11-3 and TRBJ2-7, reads EAGVVQSPRYKIIEKKQPVAFWCNPISGHNTLYWYLQNLGQGPELLIRYENEEAVDDSQLPKDRFSAERLKGVDSTLKIQPAELGDSAVYLCASSLESRDEQYFGPGTRLTVT.

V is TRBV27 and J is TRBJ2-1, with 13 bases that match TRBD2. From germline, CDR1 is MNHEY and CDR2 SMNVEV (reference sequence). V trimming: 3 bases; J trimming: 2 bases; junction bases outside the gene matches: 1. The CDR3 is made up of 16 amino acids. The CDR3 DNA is TGTGCCAGCAGTTTCGGGACTAGCGGGGCCTACAATGAGCAGTTCTTC. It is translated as CASSFGTSGAYNEQFF.

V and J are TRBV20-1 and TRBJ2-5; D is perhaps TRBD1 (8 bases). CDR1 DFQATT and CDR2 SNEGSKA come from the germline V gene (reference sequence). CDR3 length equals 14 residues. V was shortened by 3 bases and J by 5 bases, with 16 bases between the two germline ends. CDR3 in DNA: TGCAGTGCTAGTCCGAGCGGGGACAGGGAGACCCAGTACTTC. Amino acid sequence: CSASPSGDRETQYF.

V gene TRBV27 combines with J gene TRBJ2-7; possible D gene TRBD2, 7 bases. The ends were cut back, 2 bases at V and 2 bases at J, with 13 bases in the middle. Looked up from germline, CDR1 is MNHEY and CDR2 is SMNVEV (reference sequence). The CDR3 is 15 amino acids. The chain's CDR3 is CASSLITGTTYEQYF. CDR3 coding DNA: TGTGCCAGCAGTTTAATCACAGGGACTACCTACGAGCAGTACTTC.

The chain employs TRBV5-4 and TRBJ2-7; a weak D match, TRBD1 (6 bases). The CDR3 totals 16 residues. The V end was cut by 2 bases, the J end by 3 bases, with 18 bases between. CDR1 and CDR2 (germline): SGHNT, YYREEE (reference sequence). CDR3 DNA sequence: TGTGCCAGCAGCTTTTCAGCGGCCCAGGGGCACTACGAGCAGTACTTC. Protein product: CASSFSAAQGHYEQYF. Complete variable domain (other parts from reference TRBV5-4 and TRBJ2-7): ETGVTQSPTHLIKTRGQQVTLRCSSQSGHNTVSWYQQALGQGPQFIFQYYREEENGRGNFPPRFSGLQFPNYSSELNVNALELDDSALYLCASSFSAAQGHYEQYFGPGTRLTVT.

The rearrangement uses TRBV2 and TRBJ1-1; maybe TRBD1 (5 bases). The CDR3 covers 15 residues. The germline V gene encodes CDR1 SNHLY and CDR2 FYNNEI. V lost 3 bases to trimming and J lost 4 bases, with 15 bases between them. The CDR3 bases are TGTGCCAGCAGTGATCTCGGGGGAGGGTTCACTGAAGCTTTCTTT. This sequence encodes CASSDLGGGFTEAFF. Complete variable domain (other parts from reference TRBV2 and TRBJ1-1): EPEVTQTPSHQVTQMGQEVILRCVPISNHLYFYWYRQILGQKVEFLVSFYNNEISEKSEIFDDQFSVERPDGSNFTLKIRSTKLEDSAMYFCASSDLGGGFTEAFFGQGTRLTVV.

The CDR3 sequence is CASSSDGSLGRAFF. CDR3 sequence (DNA): TGTGCCAGCAGCTCCGACGGAAGCTTGGGGAGAGCTTTCTTT. This rearrangement joins TRBV6-5 to TRBJ1-1; D uncertain. The CDR3 extends over 14 amino acids. V was pared by 6 bases and J by 10 bases, with 21 bases between. Germline V gene lookup returns CDR1 MNHEY and CDR2 SVGAGI.

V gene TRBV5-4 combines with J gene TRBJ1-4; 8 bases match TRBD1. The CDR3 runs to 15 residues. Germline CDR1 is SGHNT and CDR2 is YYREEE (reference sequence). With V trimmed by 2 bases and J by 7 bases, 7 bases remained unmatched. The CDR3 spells CASSFAGGSGEKLFF. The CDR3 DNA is TGTGCCAGCAGCTTTGCAGGGGGCTCGGGTGAAAAACTGTTTTTT.

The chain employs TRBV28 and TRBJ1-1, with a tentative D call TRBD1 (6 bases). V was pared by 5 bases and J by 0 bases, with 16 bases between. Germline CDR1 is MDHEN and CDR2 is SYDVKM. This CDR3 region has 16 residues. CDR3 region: CASSTPSGHLNTEAFF. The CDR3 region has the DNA TGTGCCAGCAGTACCCCATCGGGACATTTGAACACTGAAGCTTTCTTT. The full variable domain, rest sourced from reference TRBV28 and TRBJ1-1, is DVKVTQSSRYLVKRTGEKVFLECVQDMDHENMFWYRQDPGLGLRLIYFSYDVKMKEKGDIPEGYSVSREKKERFSLILESASTNQTSMYLCASSTPSGHLNTEAFFGQGTRLTVV.

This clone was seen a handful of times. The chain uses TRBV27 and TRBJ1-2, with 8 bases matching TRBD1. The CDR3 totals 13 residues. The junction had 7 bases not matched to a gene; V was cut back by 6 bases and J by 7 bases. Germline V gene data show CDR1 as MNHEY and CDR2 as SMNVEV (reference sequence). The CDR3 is CASRYGQGGGYTF. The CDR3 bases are TGTGCCAGCAGATACGGACAGGGAGGTGGCTACACCTTC.

The CDR3 DNA reads as TGTGCCAGCTCACCACGGGGAGGGGGGGCCATCGACAATGAGCAGTTCTTC. This codes for CASSPRGGGAIDNEQFF. The gene calls are TRBV18 and TRBJ2-1; the D gene is possibly TRBD2 (7 bases). The CDR3 runs 17 residues. The germline CDR1 and CDR2 sequences are KGHSH and LQKENI. The V end was cut by 1 base, the J end by 5 bases, with 18 bases between.

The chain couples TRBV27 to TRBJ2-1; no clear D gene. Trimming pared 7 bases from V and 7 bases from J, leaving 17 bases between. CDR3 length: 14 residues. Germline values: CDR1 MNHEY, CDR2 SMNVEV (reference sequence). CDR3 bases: TGTGCCAGCACCCCTAATAGCTATATGAATGAGCAGTTCTTC. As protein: CASTPNSYMNEQFF.

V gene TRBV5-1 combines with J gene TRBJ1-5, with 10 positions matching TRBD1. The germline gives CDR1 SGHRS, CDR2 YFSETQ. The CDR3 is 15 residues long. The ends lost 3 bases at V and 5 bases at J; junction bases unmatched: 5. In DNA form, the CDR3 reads TGCGCCAGCAGCTCTACCGGGACAGGGGATCAGCCCCAGCATTTT. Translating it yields CASSSTGTGDQPQHF.

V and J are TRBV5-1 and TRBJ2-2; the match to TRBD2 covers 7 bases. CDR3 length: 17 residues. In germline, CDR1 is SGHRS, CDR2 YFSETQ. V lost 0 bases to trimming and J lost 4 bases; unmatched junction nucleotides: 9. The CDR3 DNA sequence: TGCGCCAGCAGCTTGGAGGTTAGCGGGTCCTTCACCGGGGAGCTGTTTTTT. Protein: CASSLEVSGSFTGELFF. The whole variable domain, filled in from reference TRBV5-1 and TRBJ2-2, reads KAGVTQTPRYLIKTRGQQVTLSCSPISGHRSVSWYQQTPGQGLQFLFEYFSETQRNKGNFPGRFSGRQFSNSRSEMNVSTLELGDSALYLCASSLEVSGSFTGELFFGEGSRLTVL.